These T cell receptor beta chains were read from a single sample in a study of shared clonotypes between healthy human individuals. The protocol was immunoSEQ multiplex PCR, while the TCRdb copy is restricted to in-frame clones and leaves out a portion. Here the sample spans 2 million to 2.5 million clones, approximately 94% being singletons. Sequencing was carried out using naive CD4+ T cells from PBMCs. Every receptor here comes from a man younger than 35 in good health. Some clones in this sample may be carry-over from other donors' samples. Both conserved end residues are part of each CDR3. A D gene is named only where the DNA matches it firmly. The size entry is marked missing in some rows and otherwise reads once, few, many or a size class.

V gene: TRBV6-5
D gene: -
J gene: TRBJ1-5
clone size: -
CDR3 DNA: TGTGCCAGCAGTTACTCGCGGAGAGGGGCCAATCAGCCCCAGCATTTT
CDR3 protein: CASSYSRRGANQPQHF

V gene: TRBV27
D gene: TRBD2
J gene: TRBJ2-1
clone size: -
CDR3 DNA: TGTGCCAGCAGTTTATCGACAGCGGGAGGGCCCAATGAGCAGTTCTTC
CDR3 protein: CASSLSTAGGPNEQFF

V gene: TRBV5-1
D gene: -
J gene: TRBJ2-1
clone size: -
CDR3 DNA: TGCGCCAGCGCTAGATACCCCAACAATGAGCAGTTCTTC
CDR3 protein: CASARYPNNEQFF

V gene: TRBV11-1
D gene: TRBD2
J gene: TRBJ2-2
clone size: -
CDR3 DNA: TGTGCCAGCAGCCGCGGACTAGCGGGAGGGGGGACCGGGGAGCTGTTTTTT
CDR3 protein: CASSRGLAGGGTGELFF

V gene: TRBV7-2
D gene: -
J gene: TRBJ2-5
clone size: -
CDR3 DNA: TGTGCCAGCAGCTACCAGGGGGGGCCCCGAGAGACCCAGTACTTC
CDR3 protein: CASSYQGGPRETQYF

V gene: TRBV9
D gene: -
J gene: TRBJ2-1
clone size: -
CDR3 DNA: TGTGCCAGCAGCGTAGAGCTAGCCGGGGGAAAGTTCTTC
CDR3 protein: CASSVELAGGKFF

V gene: TRBV5-1
D gene: -
J gene: TRBJ2-1
clone size: -
CDR3 DNA: TGCGCCAGCAGCTTGCACAGTTACAATGAGCAGTTCTTC
CDR3 protein: CASSLHSYNEQFF

V gene: TRBV28
D gene: TRBD2
J gene: TRBJ2-7
clone size: -
CDR3 DNA: TGTGCCAGCAGTGAAGGACTAGCGGGGATCTACGAGCAGTACTTC
CDR3 protein: CASSEGLAGIYEQYF

V gene: TRBV11-2
D gene: TRBD1
J gene: TRBJ1-4
clone size: once
CDR3 DNA: TGTGCCAGCAGCTCTTCAGGGGGCAGTAATGAAAAACTGTTTTTT
CDR3 protein: CASSSSGGSNEKLFF

V gene: TRBV2
D gene: -
J gene: TRBJ1-6
clone size: -
CDR3 DNA: TGTGCCAGCAGAGAAACCCGTAGGGGTTCACCCCTCCACTTT
CDR3 protein: CASRETRRGSPLHF

V gene: TRBV7-7
D gene: TRBD2
J gene: TRBJ2-1
clone size: -
CDR3 DNA: TGTGCCAGCAGCTTTAGGCTAGCGGGAACCTACAATGAGCAGTTCTTC
CDR3 protein: CASSFRLAGTYNEQFF

V gene: TRBV19
D gene: TRBD1
J gene: TRBJ1-1
clone size: -
CDR3 DNA: TGTGCCAGTAGTATCAACAGGGGGCAGGGGCGATGGAACACTGAAGCTTTCTTT
CDR3 protein: CASSINRGQGRWNTEAFF

V gene: TRBV19
D gene: -
J gene: TRBJ1-3
clone size: -
CDR3 DNA: TGTGCCAGTAGTTCAGGACTGGGAGGAAACACCATATATTTT
CDR3 protein: CASSSGLGGNTIYF

V gene: TRBV15
D gene: -
J gene: TRBJ2-1
clone size: -
CDR3 DNA: TGTGCCACCAGCAGAGATCAGTACAATGAGCAGTTCTTC
CDR3 protein: CATSRDQYNEQFF

V gene: TRBV18
D gene: -
J gene: TRBJ1-1
clone size: -
CDR3 DNA: TGTGCCAGCTCACCACGACTCCCGGAGAACACTGAAGCTTTCTTT
CDR3 protein: CASSPRLPENTEAFF

V gene: TRBV4-1
D gene: -
J gene: TRBJ2-3
clone size: -
CDR3 DNA: TGCGCCAGCAGCCAAGAATTATACCTGCCCCGCACAGATACGCAGTATTTT
CDR3 protein: CASSQELYLPRTDTQYF

V gene: TRBV28
D gene: -
J gene: TRBJ1-4
clone size: -
CDR3 DNA: TGTGCCAGCAGCCAGGTTAATGAAAAACTGTTTTTT
CDR3 protein: CASSQVNEKLFF

V gene: TRBV30
D gene: TRBD1
J gene: TRBJ2-7
clone size: -
CDR3 DNA: TGTGCTCTGGCCCGGGACAGCCCCTACGAGCAGTACTTC
CDR3 protein: CALARDSPYEQYF

V gene: TRBV7-3
D gene: TRBD2
J gene: TRBJ2-4
clone size: -
CDR3 DNA: TGTGCCAGGGTGACTAGCTGGGTGACCCTAGCCAAAAACATTCAGTACTTC
CDR3 protein: CARVTSWVTLAKNIQYF

V gene: TRBV16
D gene: -
J gene: TRBJ2-6
clone size: -
CDR3 DNA: TGTGCCAGCAGCCACCTCGGGGCAGGGGCTGGGGCCAACGTCCTGACTTTC
CDR3 protein: CASSHLGAGAGANVLTF

V gene: TRBV4-2
D gene: TRBD1
J gene: TRBJ2-7
clone size: once
CDR3 DNA: TGTGCCAGCAGCCAACGTTCCCGGAACCAAAGGTTTACTACGGGACAGGGGGCTTACGAGCAGTACTTC
CDR3 protein: CASSQRSRNQRFTTGQGAYEQYF

V gene: TRBV11-2
D gene: TRBD1
J gene: TRBJ2-7
clone size: -
CDR3 DNA: TGTGCCAGCACCCCCAGGACAGGGACCTCCTACGAGCAGTACTTC
CDR3 protein: CASTPRTGTSYEQYF

V gene: TRBV28
D gene: -
J gene: TRBJ1-1
clone size: -
CDR3 DNA: TGTGCCAGCAGTTCTGTCCGGTGGAACACTGAAGCTTTCTTT
CDR3 protein: CASSSVRWNTEAFF

V gene: TRBV7-2
D gene: -
J gene: TRBJ2-3
clone size: -
CDR3 DNA: TGTGCCAGCAGCTTTAGTTCGGCGGGAGATACGCAGTATTTT
CDR3 protein: CASSFSSAGDTQYF

V gene: TRBV4-3
D gene: TRBD1
J gene: TRBJ2-1
clone size: -
CDR3 DNA: TGCGCCAGCAGCTGGACAGGGGGCTGGGATGAGCAGTTCTTC
CDR3 protein: CASSWTGGWDEQFF

V gene: TRBV2
D gene: TRBD1
J gene: TRBJ2-3
clone size: -
CDR3 DNA: TGTGCCAGCGGCTGGGACAGGCCGGCAGATACGCAGTATTTT
CDR3 protein: CASGWDRPADTQYF

V gene: TRBV7-2
D gene: -
J gene: TRBJ2-2
clone size: -
CDR3 DNA: TGTGCCAGCAGCTTAAGGCCAGCTACCACCGGGGAGCTGTTTTTT
CDR3 protein: CASSLRPATTGELFF

V gene: TRBV7-9
D gene: TRBD1
J gene: TRBJ1-1
clone size: -
CDR3 DNA: TGTGCCAGCACCAGGGGGGTGGGCACTGAAGCTTTCTTT
CDR3 protein: CASTRGVGTEAFF

V gene: TRBV5-1
D gene: TRBD1
J gene: TRBJ2-3
clone size: -
CDR3 DNA: TGCGCCAGCAGCCCACTCGGGACAGGGACGCCAGATACGCAGTATTTT
CDR3 protein: CASSPLGTGTPDTQYF

V gene: TRBV18
D gene: -
J gene: TRBJ1-2
clone size: -
CDR3 DNA: TGTGCCAGCTCACCCATCGGGACCGCTTCTAACTATGGCTACACCTTC
CDR3 protein: CASSPIGTASNYGYTF

V gene: TRBV30
D gene: -
J gene: TRBJ2-2
clone size: -
CDR3 DNA: TGTGCCTGGAGCGCGGACAGTGACACCGGGGAGCTGTTTTTT
CDR3 protein: CAWSADSDTGELFF

V gene: TRBV9
D gene: -
J gene: TRBJ2-6
clone size: -
CDR3 DNA: TGTGCCAGCAGCCTTATGGAGCTGAACTCTGGGGCCAACGTCCTGACTTTC
CDR3 protein: CASSLMELNSGANVLTF